This entry describes one TCR beta chain. No antigen is known for it. Sequencing used immunoSEQ multiplex PCR; TCRdb keeps in-frame clones, though not all of them. The repertoire holds 850 to 1,200 clones, about three quarters seen once, with 25% to 35% in the top ten. Graft-derived tissue was subjected to processing to liberate intraepithelial and lamina propria lymphocytes. These data belong to a study of graft-versus-host responses after intestinal transplantation. Study background: The study gave all recipients anti-thymocyte globulin induction, then tacrolimus and steroids for roughly 3 years. Study-level results: The highest levels of circulating GvH clones went along with early declines in HvG clones after transplant. Recipient-marrow GvH clones were detected, some having first appeared in ileum or blood. Elevated graft-versus-host to host-versus-graft clonal ratios in allografts were recorded for patients with graft-donor T cell macrochimerism.

This material consisted of ileum tissue, taken just under 260 days after intestinal transplantation. This TCR derives from a human patient who received an intestinal transplant, so some T cells may come from the graft donor.

The CDR3 nucleotides read TGTGCCACCGAGCAGGGGGCTAGAGAGAATTCACCCCTCCACTTT. Translated, it gives CATEQGARENSPLHF. This chain uses TRBV28 with TRBJ1-6, with TRBD1 matching over 8 bases. Germline V gives CDR1 MDHEN, CDR2 SYDVKM. V gave up 10 bases and J gave up 7 bases; unmatched junction bases: 12. This CDR3 region has 15 residues.